What follows describes a single T cell receptor beta chain. The data are from a study of cytomegalovirus exposure and HLA in healthy donors. A multiplex PCR was run with 60 Vbeta primers and 13 Jbeta primers. TCRdb's copy holds only in-frame clones and misses some; the assay was immunoSEQ multiplex PCR. The table records 85,000 to 110,000 clones, 79% of them present only once. This TCR was sampled from a man aged 50 to 59 in good health and CMV-seropositive. Sequenced: PBMCs.

The chain's CDR3 is CASKRGASSRGYTEAFF. CDR3 DNA sequence: TGTGCCAGCAAACGAGGGGCCTCTTCGCGGGGTTACACTGAAGCTTTCTTT. The gene calls are TRBV28 and TRBJ1-1, with D perhaps TRBD1 (5 bases). The CDR3 is made up of 17 amino acids. V shed 7 bases and J shed 3 bases, with 24 bases lying between them. Germline lookup yields CDR1 MDHEN and CDR2 SYDVKM.